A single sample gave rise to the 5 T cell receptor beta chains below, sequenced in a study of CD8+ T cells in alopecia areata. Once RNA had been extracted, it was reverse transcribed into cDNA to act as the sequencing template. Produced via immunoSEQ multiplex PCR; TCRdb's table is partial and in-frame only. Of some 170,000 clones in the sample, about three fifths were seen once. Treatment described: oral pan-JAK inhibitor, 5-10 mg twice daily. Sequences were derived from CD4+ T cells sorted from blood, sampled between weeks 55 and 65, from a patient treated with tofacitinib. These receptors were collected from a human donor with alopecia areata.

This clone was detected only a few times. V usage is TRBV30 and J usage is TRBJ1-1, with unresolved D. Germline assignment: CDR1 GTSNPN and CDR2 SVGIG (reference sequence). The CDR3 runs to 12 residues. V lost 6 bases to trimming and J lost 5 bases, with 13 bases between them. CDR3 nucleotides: TGTGCCTGCCAAAGGACGAGGACTGAAGCTTTCTTT. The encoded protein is CACQRTRTEAFF.

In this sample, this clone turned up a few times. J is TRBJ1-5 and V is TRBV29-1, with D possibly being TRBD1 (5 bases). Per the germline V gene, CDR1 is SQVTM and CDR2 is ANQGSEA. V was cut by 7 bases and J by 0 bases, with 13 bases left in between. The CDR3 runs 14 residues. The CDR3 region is CSALLDSSNQPQHF. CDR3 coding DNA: TGCAGCGCTCTCCTCGACAGTAGCAATCAGCCCCAGCATTTT.

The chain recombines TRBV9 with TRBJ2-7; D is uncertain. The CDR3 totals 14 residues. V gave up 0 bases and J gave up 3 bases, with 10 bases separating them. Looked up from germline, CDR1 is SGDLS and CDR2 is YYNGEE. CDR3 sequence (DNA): TGTGCCAGCAGCGTAGAGGCTGGGAACTACGAGCAGTACTTC. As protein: CASSVEAGNYEQYF.

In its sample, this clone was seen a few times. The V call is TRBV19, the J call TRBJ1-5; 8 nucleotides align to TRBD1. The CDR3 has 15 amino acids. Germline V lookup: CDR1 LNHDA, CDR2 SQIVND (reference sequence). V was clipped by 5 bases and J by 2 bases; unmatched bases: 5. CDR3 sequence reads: CASSLGQGGNQPQHF. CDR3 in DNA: TGTGCCAGTAGTCTCGGACAGGGCGGCAATCAGCCCCAGCATTTT.

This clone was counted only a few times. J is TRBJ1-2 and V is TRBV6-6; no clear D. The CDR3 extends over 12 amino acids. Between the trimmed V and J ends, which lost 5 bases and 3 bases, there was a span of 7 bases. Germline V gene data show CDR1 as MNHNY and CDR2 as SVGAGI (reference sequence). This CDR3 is CASSATYYGYTF. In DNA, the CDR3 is TGTGCCAGCAGTGCAACCTACTATGGCTACACCTTC.